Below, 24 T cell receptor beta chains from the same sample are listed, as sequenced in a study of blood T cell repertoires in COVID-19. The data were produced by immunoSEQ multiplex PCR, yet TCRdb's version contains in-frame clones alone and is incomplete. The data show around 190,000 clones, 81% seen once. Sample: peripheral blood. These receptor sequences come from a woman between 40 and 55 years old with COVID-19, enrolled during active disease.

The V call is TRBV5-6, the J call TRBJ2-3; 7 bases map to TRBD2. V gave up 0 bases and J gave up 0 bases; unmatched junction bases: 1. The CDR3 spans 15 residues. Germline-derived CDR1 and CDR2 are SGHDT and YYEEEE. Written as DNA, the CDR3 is TGTGCCAGCAGCTTGGAACTAGCGAGCACAGATACGCAGTATTTT. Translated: CASSLELASTDTQYF.

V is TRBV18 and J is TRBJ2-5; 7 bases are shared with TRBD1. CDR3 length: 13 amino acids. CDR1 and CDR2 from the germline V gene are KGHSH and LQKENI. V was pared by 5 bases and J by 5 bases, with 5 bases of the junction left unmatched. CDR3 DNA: TGTGCCAGCTCAACCCGACAGGGCGAGACCCAGTACTTC. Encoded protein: CASSTRQGETQYF. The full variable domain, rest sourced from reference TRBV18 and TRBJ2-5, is NAGVMQNPRHLVRRRGQEARLRCSPMKGHSHVYWYRQLPEEGLKFMVYLQKENIIDESGMPKERFSAEFPKEGPSILRIQQVVRGDSAAYFCASSTRQGETQYFGPGTRLLVL.

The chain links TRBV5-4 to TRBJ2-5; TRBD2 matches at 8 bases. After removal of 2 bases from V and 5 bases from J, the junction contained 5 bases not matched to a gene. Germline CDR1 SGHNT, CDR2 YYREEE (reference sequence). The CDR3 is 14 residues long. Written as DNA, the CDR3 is TGTGCCAGCAGCTTAGCGGGAGTCTCGGAGACCCAGTACTTC. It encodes CASSLAGVSETQYF.

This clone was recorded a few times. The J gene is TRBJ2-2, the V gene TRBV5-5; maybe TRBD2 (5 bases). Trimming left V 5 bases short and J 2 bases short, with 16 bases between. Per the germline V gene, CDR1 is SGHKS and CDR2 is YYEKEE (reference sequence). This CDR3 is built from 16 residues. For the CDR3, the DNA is TGTGCCAGCAGGCGTGCCCTCGGGGAAAACACCGGGGAGCTGTTTTTT. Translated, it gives CASRRALGENTGELFF.

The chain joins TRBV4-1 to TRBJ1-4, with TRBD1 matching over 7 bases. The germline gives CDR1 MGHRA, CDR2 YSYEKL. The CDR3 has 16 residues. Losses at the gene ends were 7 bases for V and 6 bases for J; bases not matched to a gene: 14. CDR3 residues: CASKWGQHEEDEKLFF. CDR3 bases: TGCGCCAGCAAATGGGGACAGCATGAGGAAGATGAAAAACTGTTTTTT.

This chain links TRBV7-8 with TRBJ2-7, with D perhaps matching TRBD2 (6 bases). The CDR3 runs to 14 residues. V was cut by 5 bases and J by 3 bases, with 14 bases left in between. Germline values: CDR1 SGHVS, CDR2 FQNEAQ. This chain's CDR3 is CASSPRLARYEQYF. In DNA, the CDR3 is TGTGCCAGCAGCCCTCGGCTAGCGCGCTACGAGCAGTACTTC. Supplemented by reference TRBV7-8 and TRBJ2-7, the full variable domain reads GAGVSQSPRYKVAKRGQDVALRCDPISGHVSLFWYQQALGQGPEFLTYFQNEAQLDKSGLPSDRFFAERPEGSVSTLKIQRTQQEDSAVYLCASSPRLARYEQYFGPGTRLTVT.

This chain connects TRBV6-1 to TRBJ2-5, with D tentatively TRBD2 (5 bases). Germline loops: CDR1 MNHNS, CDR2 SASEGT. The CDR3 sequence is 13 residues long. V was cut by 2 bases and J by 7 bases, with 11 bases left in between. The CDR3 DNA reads TGTGCCAGCAGTGAACTAGCCTCAGGGACCCAGTACTTC. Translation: CASSELASGTQYF.

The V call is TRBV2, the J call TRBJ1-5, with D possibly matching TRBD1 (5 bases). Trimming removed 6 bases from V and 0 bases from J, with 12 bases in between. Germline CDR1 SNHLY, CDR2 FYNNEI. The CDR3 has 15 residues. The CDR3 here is CASSDSGNSNQPQHF. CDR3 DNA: TGTGCCAGCAGCGACAGTGGGAATAGCAATCAGCCCCAGCATTTT.

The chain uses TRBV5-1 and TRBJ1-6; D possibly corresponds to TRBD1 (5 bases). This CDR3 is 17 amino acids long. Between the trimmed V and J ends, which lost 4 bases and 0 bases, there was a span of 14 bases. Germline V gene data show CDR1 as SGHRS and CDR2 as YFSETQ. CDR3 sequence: CASSRQSPSSYNSPLHF. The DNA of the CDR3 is TGCGCCAGCAGCCGACAGAGTCCAAGCTCCTATAATTCACCCCTCCACTTT.

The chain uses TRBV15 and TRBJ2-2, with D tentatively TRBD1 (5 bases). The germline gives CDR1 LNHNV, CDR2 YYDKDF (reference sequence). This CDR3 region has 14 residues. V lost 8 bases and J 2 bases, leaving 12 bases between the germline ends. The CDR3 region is CATSAGPNTGELFF. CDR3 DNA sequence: TGTGCCACCTCCGCAGGGCCTAACACCGGGGAGCTGTTTTTT.

This CDR3 reads CASSLQGAVGEKLFF. In nucleotides, the CDR3 is TGTGCCAGCAGTCTTCAGGGGGCAGTAGGGGAAAAACTGTTTTTT. J is TRBJ1-4 and V is TRBV6-5; TRBD1 agrees at 8 bases. CDR3 length equals 15 residues. Trimming cost V 5 bases and J 8 bases; bases outside gene matches: 10. Germline V CDR1 and CDR2: MNHEY, SVGAGI.

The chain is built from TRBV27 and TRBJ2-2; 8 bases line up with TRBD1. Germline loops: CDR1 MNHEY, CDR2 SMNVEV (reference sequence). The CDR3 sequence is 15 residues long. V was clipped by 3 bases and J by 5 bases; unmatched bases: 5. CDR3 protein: CASSFYRGLTGELFF. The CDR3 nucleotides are TGTGCCAGCAGTTTTTACAGGGGGTTGACCGGGGAGCTGTTTTTT.

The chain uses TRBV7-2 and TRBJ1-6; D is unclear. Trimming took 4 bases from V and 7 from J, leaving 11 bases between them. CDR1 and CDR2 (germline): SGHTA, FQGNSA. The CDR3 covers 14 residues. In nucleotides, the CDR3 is TGTGCCAGCAGCTCCCAGAGGCAGAATTCACCCCTCCACTTT. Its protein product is CASSSQRQNSPLHF.

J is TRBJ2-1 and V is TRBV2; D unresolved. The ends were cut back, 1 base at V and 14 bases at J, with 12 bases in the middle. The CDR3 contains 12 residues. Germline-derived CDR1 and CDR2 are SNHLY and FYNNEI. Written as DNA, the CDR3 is TGTGCCAGCAGTGAAGGCCAGACCAGGAAGTTCTTC. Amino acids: CASSEGQTRKFF.

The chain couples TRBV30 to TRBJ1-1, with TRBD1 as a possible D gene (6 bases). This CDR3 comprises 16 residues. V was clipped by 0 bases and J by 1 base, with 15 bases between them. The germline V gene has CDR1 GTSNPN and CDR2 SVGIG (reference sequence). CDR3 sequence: CAWSVPWATGNTEAFF. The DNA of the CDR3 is TGTGCCTGGAGTGTACCGTGGGCGACAGGGAACACTGAAGCTTTCTTT.

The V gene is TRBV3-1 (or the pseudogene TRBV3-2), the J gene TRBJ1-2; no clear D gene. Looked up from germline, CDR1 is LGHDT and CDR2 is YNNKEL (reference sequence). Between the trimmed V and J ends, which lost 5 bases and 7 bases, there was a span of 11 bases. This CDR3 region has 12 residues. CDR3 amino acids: CASSSAVVGYTF. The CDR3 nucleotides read TGTGCCAGCAGCTCTGCGGTGGTTGGCTACACCTTC.

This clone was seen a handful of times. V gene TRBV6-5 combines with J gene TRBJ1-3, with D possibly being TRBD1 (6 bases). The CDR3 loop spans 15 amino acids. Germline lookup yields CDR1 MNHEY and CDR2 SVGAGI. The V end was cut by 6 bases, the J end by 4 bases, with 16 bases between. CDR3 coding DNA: TGTGCCAGCAGCCCCACAGGGTTTCCCGGAAACACCATATATTTT. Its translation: CASSPTGFPGNTIYF.

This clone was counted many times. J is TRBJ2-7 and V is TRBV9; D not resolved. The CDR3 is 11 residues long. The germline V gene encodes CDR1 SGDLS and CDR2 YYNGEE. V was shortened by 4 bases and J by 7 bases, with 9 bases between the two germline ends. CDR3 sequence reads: CASSSPLEQYF. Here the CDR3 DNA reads TGTGCCAGCAGCTCCCCCTTGGAGCAGTACTTC.

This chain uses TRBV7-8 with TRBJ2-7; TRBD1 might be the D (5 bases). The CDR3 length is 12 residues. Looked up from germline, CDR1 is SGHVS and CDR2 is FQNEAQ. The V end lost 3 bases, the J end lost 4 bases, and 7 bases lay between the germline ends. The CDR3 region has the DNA TGTGCCAGCAGCTTCGCAGGGTACGAGCAGTACTTC. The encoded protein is CASSFAGYEQYF.

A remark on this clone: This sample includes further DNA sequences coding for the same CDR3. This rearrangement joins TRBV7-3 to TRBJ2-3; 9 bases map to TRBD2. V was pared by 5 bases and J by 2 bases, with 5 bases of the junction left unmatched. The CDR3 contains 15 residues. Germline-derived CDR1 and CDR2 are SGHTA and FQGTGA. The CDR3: CASSRSGGLTDTQYF. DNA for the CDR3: TGTGCCAGCAGCCGCAGCGGGGGGCTCACAGATACGCAGTATTTT.

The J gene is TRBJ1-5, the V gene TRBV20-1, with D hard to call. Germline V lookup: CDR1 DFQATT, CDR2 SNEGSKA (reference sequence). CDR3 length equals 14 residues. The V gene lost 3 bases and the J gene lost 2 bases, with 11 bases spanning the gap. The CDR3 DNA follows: TGCAGTGCTAGTATGTCGAGGGGCAATCAGCCCCAGCATTTT. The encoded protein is CSASMSRGNQPQHF.

The CDR3: CASSSRGVTEQYV. The CDR3 DNA follows: TGTGCCAGCAGCAGCAGGGGAGTCACCGAGCAGTACGTC. The chain joins TRBV2 to TRBJ2-7, with a possible D match to TRBD1 (6 bases). There are 13 residues in the CDR3. Trimming pared 6 bases from V and 6 bases from J, leaving 15 bases between. CDR1 and CDR2 from the germline V gene are SNHLY and FYNNEI.

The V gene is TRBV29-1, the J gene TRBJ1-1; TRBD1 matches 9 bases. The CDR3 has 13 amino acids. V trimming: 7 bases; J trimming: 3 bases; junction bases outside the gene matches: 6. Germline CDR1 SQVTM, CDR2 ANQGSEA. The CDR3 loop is CSGTDRGDTEAFF. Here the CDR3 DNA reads TGCAGCGGAACCGACAGGGGGGACACTGAAGCTTTCTTT. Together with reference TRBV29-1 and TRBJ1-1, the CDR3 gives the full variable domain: SAVISQKPSRDICQRGTSLTIQCQVDSQVTMMFWYRQQPGQSLTLIATANQGSEATYESGFVIDKFPISRPNLTFSTLTVSNMSPEDSSIYLCSGTDRGDTEAFFGQGTRLTVV.

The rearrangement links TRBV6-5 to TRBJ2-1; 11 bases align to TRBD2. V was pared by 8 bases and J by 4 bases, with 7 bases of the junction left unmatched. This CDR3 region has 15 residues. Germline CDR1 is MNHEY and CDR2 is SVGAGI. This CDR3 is CASVVAGGSYNEQFF. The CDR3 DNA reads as TGTGCCAGCGTGGTAGCGGGAGGGTCTTACAATGAGCAGTTCTTC.